Listed below are T cell receptor beta chains from one sample, sequenced in a study of CXCR3-negative and CXCR3-positive naive CD8 T cells. TCRdb derives one entry per CDR3 protein from the 5' RACE reads, leaving out DNA. The table counts some 99,000 distinct CDR3 sequences; roughly 1.1% lies in the top ten. What was sequenced was naive CXCR3+ CD8+ T cells from blood. These receptors all stem from a human donor in good health. Some clones in this sample may be carry-over from other donors' samples. Each CDR3 is given with its conserved first and last residue.

V gene	J gene	CDR3 protein
TRBV27	TRBJ2-7	CASSLSTDSYEQYF
TRBV3-1	TRBJ2-2	CASSQDFVRGRNTGELFF
TRBV4-3	TRBJ1-5	CASSPWGGNQPQHF
TRBV7-8	TRBJ1-1	CASSFLAGQGVNTEAFF
TRBV12-3/TRBV12-4	TRBJ2-7	CASSFQKRGAYEQYF
TRBV6-1	TRBJ1-1	CASSLVGDNYSRGAFF
TRBV4-3	TRBJ2-7	CASSQDIGQGSYKQYF
TRBV27	TRBJ2-2	CASSRWAGENTGELFF
TRBV5-6	TRBJ2-3	CASSYGSTDTQYF
TRBV7-2	TRBJ2-6	CASSLETPGQRVSGANVLTF
TRBV5-6	TRBJ2-1	CASSVLRSGSLDEQFF
TRBV12-3/TRBV12-4	TRBJ2-3	CASSFSGGPGDTQYF
TRBV15	TRBJ2-1	CATSDRDLYNEQFF
TRBV3-1	TRBJ2-1	CASSPTTSEVYNEQFF
TRBV5-5	TRBJ2-7	CASSLDNTYEQYF
TRBV6-2/TRBV6-3	TRBJ2-2	CASSYSLGVSTGELFF
TRBV5-1	TRBJ2-1	CASSSLDSYNEQFF
TRBV6-5	TRBJ2-2	CASSYANTGELFF
TRBV9	TRBJ2-3	CASSGSALGPDTQYF
TRBV4-1	TRBJ2-1	CASSHGGGLEQFF
TRBV3-1	TRBJ2-1	CASSQVVRGRGNFREQFF
TRBV3-1	TRBJ2-7	CASSQTDRWRDEQYF
TRBV7-9	TRBJ2-3	CASSLFRTDTQYF
TRBV27	TRBJ2-3	CASSNGGAGDTQYF
TRBV6-2/TRBV6-3	TRBJ1-2	CASSTGYGYTF
TRBV29-1	TRBJ2-1	CSVPDGGEQFF
TRBV20-1	TRBJ2-7	CSARGVGVEQYF
TRBV7-9	TRBJ2-5	CASSRRAEETQYF
TRBV7-6	TRBJ2-7	CASSFLPDRGEQYF
TRBV29-1	TRBJ2-3	CSVTGTSGGPTDTQYF
TRBV7-8	TRBJ2-7	CASSLEESSRYF
TRBV7-9	TRBJ1-4	CASSFPRRGEKLFF
TRBV9	TRBJ1-6	CASSGEGAIGSPLHF
TRBV7-2	TRBJ2-3	CASSLARGWTSGALTDTQYF
TRBV2	TRBJ2-3	CASSDIKNPSTDTQYF
TRBV7-2	TRBJ1-3	CASSYVWPGLPSGNTIYF
TRBV7-3	TRBJ1-2	CASSLGHSDGYTF
TRBV14	TRBJ2-7	CASSQAPRFEQYF
TRBV2	TRBJ2-3	CASSPPAGGPDTQYF
TRBV7-3	TRBJ1-2	CASSWGLSGYTF
TRBV10-2	TRBJ2-7	CASMNWGIERYF
TRBV6-2/TRBV6-3	TRBJ2-3	CASSYSMSSGGAFPGGDTQYF
TRBV12-3/TRBV12-4	TRBJ2-1	CASSTSGVVNEQFF
TRBV28	TRBJ2-7	CASSAGTGGEQYF
TRBV5-1	TRBJ1-2	CASSSDVYGYTF
TRBV28	TRBJ2-1	CASSLSLRDPYNEQFF
TRBV6-6	TRBJ2-1	CASLAGYEQFF
TRBV7-9	TRBJ2-1	CASSLPQNNEQFF